This T cell receptor beta chain derives from a study of control samples from healthy donors and cancer patients. V was clipped by 5 bases and J by 5 bases, with 19 bases between them. Germline CDR1 reads MDHEN; CDR2 reads SYDVKM. The CDR3 is 16 residues long. Sequenced by immunoSEQ multiplex PCR; TCRdb stores in-frame clones only, minus some. Seen here are about 150,000 clones, 85% to 95% observed once, and the top ten hold approximately 2.5%. The chain combines TRBV28 with TRBJ1-5, with D tentatively TRBD1 (5 bases). The sequenced sample was blood. This TCR came from a man in his fifties or sixties in good health. The CDR3: CASSGGAFVKDQPQHF. CDR3 DNA: TGTGCCAGCAGTGGAGGGGCATTCGTGAAGGATCAGCCCCAGCATTTT.